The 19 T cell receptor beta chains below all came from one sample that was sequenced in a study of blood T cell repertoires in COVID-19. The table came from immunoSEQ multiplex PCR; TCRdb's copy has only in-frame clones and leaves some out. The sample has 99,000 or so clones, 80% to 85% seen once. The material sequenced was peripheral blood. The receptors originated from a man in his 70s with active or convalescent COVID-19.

The CDR3 spells CASSPRQGASGETQYF. In DNA form, the CDR3 reads TGTGCCAGCAGCCCGCGACAGGGGGCGTCCGGGGAGACCCAGTACTTC. The genes are TRBV3-1 (or the pseudogene TRBV3-2) and TRBJ2-5; 10 bases align to TRBD1. The CDR3 runs to 16 residues. J was trimmed by 5 bases and V by 4 bases; bases with no gene match: 10. Germline V gives CDR1 LGHDT, CDR2 YNNKEL (reference sequence).

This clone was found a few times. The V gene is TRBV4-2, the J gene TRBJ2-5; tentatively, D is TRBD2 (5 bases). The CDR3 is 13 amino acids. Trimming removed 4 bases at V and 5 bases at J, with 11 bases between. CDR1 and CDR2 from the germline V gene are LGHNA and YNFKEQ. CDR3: CASSPLDSETQYF. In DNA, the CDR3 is TGTGCCAGCAGCCCACTAGATTCCGAGACCCAGTACTTC.

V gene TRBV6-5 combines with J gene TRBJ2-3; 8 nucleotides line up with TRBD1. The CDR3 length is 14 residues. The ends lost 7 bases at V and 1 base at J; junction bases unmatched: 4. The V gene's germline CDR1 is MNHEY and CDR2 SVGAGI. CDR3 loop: CASNPTGGTDTQYF. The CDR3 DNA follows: TGTGCCAGCAACCCGACAGGGGGCACAGATACGCAGTATTTT.

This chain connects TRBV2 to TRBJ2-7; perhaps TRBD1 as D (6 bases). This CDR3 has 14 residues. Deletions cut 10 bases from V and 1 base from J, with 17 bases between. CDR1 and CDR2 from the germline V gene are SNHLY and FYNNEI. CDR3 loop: CATKRQQGSYEQYF. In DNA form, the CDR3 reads TGTGCCACCAAGCGCCAACAGGGTTCCTACGAGCAGTACTTC. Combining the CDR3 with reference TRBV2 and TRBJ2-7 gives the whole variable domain EPEVTQTPSHQVTQMGQEVILRCVPISNHLYFYWYRQILGQKVEFLVSFYNNEISEKSEIFDDQFSVERPDGSNFTLKIRSTKLEDSAMYFCATKRQQGSYEQYFGPGTRLTVT.

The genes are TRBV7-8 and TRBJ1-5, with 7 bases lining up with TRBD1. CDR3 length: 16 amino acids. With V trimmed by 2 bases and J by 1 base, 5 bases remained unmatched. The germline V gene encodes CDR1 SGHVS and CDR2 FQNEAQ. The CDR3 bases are TGTGCCAGCAGCTTATACCAGGGACAGAGCAATCAGCCCCAGCATTTT. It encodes CASSLYQGQSNQPQHF.

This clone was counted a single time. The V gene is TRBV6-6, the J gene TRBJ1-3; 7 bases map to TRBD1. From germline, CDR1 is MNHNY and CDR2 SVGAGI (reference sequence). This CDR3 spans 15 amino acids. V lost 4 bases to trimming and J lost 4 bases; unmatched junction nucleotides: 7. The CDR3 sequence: CASSSPPGQGNTIYF. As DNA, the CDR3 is TGTGCCAGCAGTTCCCCACCGGGACAGGGAAACACCATATATTTT.

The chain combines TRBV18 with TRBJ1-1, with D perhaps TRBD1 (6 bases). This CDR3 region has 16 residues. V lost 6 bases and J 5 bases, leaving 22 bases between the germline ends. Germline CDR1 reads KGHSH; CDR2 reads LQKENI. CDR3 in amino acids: CASSLTTGGLGTEAFF. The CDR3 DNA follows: TGTGCCAGCTCCCTCACGACAGGCGGGTTGGGGACTGAAGCTTTCTTT.

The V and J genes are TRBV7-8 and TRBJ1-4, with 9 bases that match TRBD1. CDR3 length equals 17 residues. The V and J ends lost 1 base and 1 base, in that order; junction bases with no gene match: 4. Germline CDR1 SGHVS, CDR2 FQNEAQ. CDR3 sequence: CASSLVGTGRTNEKLFF. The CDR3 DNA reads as TGTGCCAGCAGCTTAGTAGGGACAGGGAGAACTAATGAAAAACTGTTTTTT.

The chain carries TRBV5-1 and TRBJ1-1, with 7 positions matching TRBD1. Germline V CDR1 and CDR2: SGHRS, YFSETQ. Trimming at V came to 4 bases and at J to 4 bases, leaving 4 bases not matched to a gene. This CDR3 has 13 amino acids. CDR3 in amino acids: CASSQGGITEAFF. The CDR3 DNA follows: TGCGCCAGCAGCCAAGGGGGCATCACTGAAGCTTTCTTT.

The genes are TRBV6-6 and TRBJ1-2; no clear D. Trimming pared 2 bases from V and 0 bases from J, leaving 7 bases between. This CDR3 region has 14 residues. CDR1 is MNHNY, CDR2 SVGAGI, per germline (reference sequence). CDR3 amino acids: CASSYADTNYGYTF. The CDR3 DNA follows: TGTGCCAGCAGTTACGCAGATACTAACTATGGCTACACCTTC.

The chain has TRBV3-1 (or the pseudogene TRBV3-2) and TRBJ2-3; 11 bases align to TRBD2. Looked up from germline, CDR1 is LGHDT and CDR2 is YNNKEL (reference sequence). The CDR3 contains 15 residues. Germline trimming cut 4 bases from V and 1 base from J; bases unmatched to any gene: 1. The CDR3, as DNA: TGTGCCAGCAGCCCGACTAGCGGGGGCACAGATACGCAGTATTTT. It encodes CASSPTSGGTDTQYF.

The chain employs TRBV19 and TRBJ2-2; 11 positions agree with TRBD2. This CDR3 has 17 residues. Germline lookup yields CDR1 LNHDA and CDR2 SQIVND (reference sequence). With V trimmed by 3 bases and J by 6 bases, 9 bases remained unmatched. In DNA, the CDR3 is TGTGCCAGTAGTATTGGGACTAGCGGCATGTTGCCCGGGGAGCTGTTTTTT. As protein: CASSIGTSGMLPGELFF.

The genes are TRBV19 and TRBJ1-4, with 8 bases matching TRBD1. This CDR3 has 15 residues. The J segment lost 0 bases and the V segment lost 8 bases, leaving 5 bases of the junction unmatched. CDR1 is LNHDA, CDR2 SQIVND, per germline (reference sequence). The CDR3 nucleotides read TGTGCCAGTGGACAGGGATCCTCAACTAATGAAAAACTGTTTTTT. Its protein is CASGQGSSTNEKLFF.

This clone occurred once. In nucleotides, the CDR3 is TGCGCCAGCAGCTTGGGGAGGGGAGGGGCAGATACGCAGTATTTT. Translated: CASSLGRGGADTQYF. The chain employs TRBV5-1 and TRBJ2-3; 7 bases line up with TRBD2. V dropped 0 bases and J dropped 4; count of bases not matched to a gene: 5. Germline V gene sequence: CDR1 SGHRS, CDR2 YFSETQ. The CDR3 extends over 15 amino acids.

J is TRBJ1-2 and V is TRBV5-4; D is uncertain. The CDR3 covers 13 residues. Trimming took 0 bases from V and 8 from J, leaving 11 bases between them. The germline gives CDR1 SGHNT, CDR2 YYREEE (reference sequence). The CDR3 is CASSLDPTGGYTF. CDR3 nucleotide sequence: TGTGCCAGCAGCTTGGATCCTACGGGAGGCTACACCTTC.

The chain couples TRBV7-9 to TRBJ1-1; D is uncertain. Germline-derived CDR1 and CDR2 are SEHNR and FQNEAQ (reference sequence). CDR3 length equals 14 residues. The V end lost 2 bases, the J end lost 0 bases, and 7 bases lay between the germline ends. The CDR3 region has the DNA TGTGCCAGCAGCTTACGTCAGTTGAACACTGAAGCTTTCTTT. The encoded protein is CASSLRQLNTEAFF.

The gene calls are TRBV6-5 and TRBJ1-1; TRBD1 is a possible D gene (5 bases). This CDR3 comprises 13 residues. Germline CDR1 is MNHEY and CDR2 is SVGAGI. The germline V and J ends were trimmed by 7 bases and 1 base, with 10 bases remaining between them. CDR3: CASTYGGNTEAFF. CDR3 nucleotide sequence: TGTGCCAGCACCTACGGGGGGAACACTGAAGCTTTCTTT.

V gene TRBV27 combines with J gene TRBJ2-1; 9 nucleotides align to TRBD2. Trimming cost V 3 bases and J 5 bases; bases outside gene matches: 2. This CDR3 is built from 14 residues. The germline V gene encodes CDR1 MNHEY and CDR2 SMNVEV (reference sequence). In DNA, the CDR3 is TGTGCCAGCAGTTTTAGCGGGGGTGACAATGAGCAGTTCTTC. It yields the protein CASSFSGGDNEQFF.

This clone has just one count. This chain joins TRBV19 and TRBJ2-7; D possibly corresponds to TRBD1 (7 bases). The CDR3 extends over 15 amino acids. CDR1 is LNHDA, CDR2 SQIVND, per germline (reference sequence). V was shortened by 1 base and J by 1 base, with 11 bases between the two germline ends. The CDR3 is CASSIAQGTSYEQYF. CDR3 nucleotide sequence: TGTGCCAGTAGTATAGCACAGGGGACTTCCTACGAGCAGTACTTC.